The clone carrying this T cell receptor beta chain was found many times. Its antigen is currently unknown. These data are taken from a study of CD8 T cells in ankylosing spondylitis. Findings and caveats of the study: Disease-linked clones were CD8+ and relatively rare in peripheral blood. What appeared characteristic of ankylosing spondylitis blood was a TCR beta motif of fewer than ten highly homologous variants.

Making use of molecular barcodes, quantitative 5'-RACE generated TCR beta libraries. MiXCR, run by TCRdb on the 5' RACE reads, gives a single entry per CDR3 protein. The repertoire holds about 140,000 distinct CDR3 sequences, with 30% to 40% as singletons. V gave up 6 bases and J gave up 0 bases, with 11 bases separating them. The CDR3 totals 15 residues. V usage is TRBV12-3 or TRBV12-4 and J usage is TRBJ1-4; tentative D call: TRBD1 (5 bases). The receptor comes from a male donor with ankylosing spondylitis. Sequenced: synovial fluid, either unsorted or a sorted T cell fraction (not recorded which). CDR3 sequence: CASRPQGATNEKLFF. The CDR3 DNA follows: TGTGCCAGCAGACCCCAGGGAGCAACTAATGAAAAACTGTTTTTT.